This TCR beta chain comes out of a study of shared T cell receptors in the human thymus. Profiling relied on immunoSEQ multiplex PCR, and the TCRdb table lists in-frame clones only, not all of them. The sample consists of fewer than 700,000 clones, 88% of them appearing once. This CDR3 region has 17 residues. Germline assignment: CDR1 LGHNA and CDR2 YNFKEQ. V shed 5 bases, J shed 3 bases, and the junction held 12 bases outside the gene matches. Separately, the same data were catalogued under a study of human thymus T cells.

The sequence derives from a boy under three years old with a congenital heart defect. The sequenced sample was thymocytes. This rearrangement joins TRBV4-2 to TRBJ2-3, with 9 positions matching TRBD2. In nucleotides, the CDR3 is TGTGCCAGCAGCTCAGGGGGTAGCGGGAGAAATACAGATACGCAGTATTTT. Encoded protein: CASSSGGSGRNTDTQYF.